This T cell receptor beta chain originates from a study of PD-1 blockade in classical Hodgkin lymphoma. About the study: The study gave patients nivolumab 3 mg/kg intravenously every 2 weeks.

Findings of the study overall: Patients with an early start, nivolumab under 1 year after ASCT, were excluded. Newly diagnosed and completely responding patients shared comparable baseline diversity.

The V gene end was trimmed by 1 base and the J gene end by 4 bases; junction bases not matched to a gene: 7. CDR3 size: 18 residues. Germline V lookup: CDR1 LGHNA, CDR2 YNFKEQ. Sequencing used immunoSEQ multiplex PCR; TCRdb keeps in-frame clones, though not all of them. The data show roughly 2,800 clones, with over 65% seen just once and approximately 30% held by the top ten. Sample time point: cycle 4 day 1 (C4D1), after more than five weeks of nivolumab. Relapse after autologous stem cell transplantation occurred in every patient, and brentuximab vedotin exposure varied. By magnetic negative selection, CD8+ T cells were isolated from the thawed PBMCs. Concerning this clone: No antigen is known for it.

The receptor was derived from a human donor with classical Hodgkin lymphoma. The chain employs TRBV4-2 and TRBJ2-2; 12 bases agree with TRBD1. The starting material was CD8+ T cells from blood, obtained before the fourth cycle of nivolumab. Here the CDR3 reads CASSQAAGGQGATGELFF. CDR3 in DNA: TGTGCCAGCAGCCAAGCTGCTGGGGGACAGGGGGCCACCGGGGAGCTGTTTTTT.